This TCR beta chain is from a study of shared clonotypes between healthy human individuals. Naivety among CD8 cells was defined by CD45RO negativity and positive CCR7 selection, thereby excluding terminally differentiated effector memory CD45RA+ cells. Assay: immunoSEQ multiplex PCR; the TCRdb copy retains only in-frame clones and omits some. The table lists about 2 million clones, over 85% of them singletons, with roughly 1.1% in the top ten. Looked up from germline, CDR1 is MNHEY and CDR2 is SMNVEV (reference sequence). The V and J ends lost 5 bases and 4 bases respectively, with 15 bases between them. There are 16 residues in the CDR3. This clone was found once.

The chain employs TRBV27 and TRBJ2-6; D may be TRBD1 (5 bases). This receptor was identified in a man between 18 and 29 years old in good health. Specimen: naive CD8+ T cells sorted from blood. The CDR3 spells CASSGAAFSGANVLTF. CDR3 DNA sequence: TGTGCCAGCAGTGGGGCAGCCTTCTCGGGGGCCAACGTCCTGACTTTC. Supplemented by reference TRBV27 and TRBJ2-6, the full variable domain reads EAQVTQNPRYLITVTGKKLTVTCSQNMNHEYMSWYRQDPGLGLRQIYYSMNVEVTDKGDVPEGYKVSRKEKRNFPLILESPSPNQTSLYFCASSGAAFSGANVLTFGAGSRLTVL.